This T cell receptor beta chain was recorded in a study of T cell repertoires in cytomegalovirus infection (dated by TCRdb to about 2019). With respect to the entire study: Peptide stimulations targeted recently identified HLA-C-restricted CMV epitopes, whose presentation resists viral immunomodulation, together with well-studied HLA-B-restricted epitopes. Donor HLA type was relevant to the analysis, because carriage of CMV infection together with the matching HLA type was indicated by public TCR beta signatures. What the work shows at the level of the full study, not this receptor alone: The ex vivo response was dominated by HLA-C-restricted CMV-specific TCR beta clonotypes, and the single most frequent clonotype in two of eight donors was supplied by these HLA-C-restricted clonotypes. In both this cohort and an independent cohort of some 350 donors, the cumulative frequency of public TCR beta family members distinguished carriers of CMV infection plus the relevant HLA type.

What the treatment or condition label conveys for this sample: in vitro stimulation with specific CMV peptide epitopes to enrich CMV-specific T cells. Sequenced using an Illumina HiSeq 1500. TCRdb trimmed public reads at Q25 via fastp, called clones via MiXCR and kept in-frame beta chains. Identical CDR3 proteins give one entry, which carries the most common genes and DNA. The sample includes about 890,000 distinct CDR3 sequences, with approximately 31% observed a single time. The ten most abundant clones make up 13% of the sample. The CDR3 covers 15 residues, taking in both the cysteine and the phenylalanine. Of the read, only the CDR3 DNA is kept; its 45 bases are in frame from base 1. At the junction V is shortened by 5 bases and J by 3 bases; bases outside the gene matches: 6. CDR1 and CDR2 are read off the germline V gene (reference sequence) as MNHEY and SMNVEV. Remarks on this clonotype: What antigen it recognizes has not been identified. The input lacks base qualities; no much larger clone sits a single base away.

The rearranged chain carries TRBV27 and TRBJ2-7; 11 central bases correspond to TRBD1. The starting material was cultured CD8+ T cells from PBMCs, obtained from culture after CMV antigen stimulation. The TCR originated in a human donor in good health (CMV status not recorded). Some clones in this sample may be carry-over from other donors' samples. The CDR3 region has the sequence CASSEHGTGGYEQYF. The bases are TGTGCCAGCAGTGAACACGGGACAGGGGGCTACGAGCAGTACTTC.